The clone carrying this T cell receptor delta chain was counted only a few times. What it binds is unknown. A much larger clone lies a single base off, so this may be a read error. Other DNA sequences of this sample code for an identical CDR3. This sample stems from a study of γδ T cells in repeated Plasmodium falciparum infection. Study background: Age- and gender-matched Australian children served as comparison for malaria-exposed Malian children. Points from the study as a whole: Vgamma9/Vdelta2+ T cells showed a stable polyclonal repertoire with shared TCRgamma sequences.

TCRdb reanalysed the multiplex PCR reads via CATT. Here the sample spans 75,000 to 95,000 delta-chain clones, 0.8% to 1% being singletons. From germline, CDR1 is TSWWSYY and CDR2 QGS. The CDR3 is made up of 19 amino acids. Flow sorting of PBMC yielded separate Vgamma9/Vdelta2+ and Vdelta2-negative gammadelta T cell populations for bulk repertoire analysis. Sequenced input: gamma-delta T cells from blood. The chain employs TRDV1 and TRDJ1; 9 bases fit TRDD3. The TCR sequence derives from a pool of human donors (malaria-infected and uninfected, not separated). CDR3 loop: CALGERSPETGIRTDKLIF. The CDR3 coding sequence is TGTGCTCTTGGGGAACGGAGTCCGGAAACGGGGATACGTACCGATAAGCTCATCTTT.